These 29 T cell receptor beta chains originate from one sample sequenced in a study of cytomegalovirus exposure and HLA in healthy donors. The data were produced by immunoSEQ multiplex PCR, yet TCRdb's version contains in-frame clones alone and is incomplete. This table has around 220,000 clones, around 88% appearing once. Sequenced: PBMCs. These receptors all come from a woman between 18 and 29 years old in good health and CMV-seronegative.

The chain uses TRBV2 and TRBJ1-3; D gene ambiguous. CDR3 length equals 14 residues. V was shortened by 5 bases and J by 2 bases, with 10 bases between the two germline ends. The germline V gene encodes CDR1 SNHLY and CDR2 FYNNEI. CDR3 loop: CASSTTFTGNTIYF. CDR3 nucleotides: TGTGCCAGCAGTACCACATTTACTGGAAACACCATATATTTT.

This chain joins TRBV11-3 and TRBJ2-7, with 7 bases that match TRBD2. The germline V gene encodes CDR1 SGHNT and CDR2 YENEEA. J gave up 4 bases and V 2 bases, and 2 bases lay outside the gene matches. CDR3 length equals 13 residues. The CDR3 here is CASSLWRGYEQYF. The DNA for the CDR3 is TGTGCCAGCAGCTTATGGCGGGGGTACGAGCAGTACTTC.

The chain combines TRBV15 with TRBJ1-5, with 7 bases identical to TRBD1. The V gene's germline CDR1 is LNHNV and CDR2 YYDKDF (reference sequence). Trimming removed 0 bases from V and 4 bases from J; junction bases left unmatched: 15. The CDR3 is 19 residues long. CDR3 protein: CATSRDLPETGSLNQPQHF. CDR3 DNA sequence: TGTGCCACCAGCAGAGATTTACCCGAGACAGGGAGTCTGAATCAGCCCCAGCATTTT.

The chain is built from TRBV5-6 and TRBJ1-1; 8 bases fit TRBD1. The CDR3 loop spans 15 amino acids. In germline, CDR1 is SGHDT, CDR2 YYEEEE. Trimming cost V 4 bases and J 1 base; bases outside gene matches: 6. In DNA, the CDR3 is TGTGCCAGCAGCCTACGGACAGGGTGGAACACTGAAGCTTTCTTT. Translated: CASSLRTGWNTEAFF. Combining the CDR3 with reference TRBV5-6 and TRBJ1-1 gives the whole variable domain DAGVTQSPTHLIKTRGQQVTLRCSPKSGHDTVSWYQQALGQGPQFIFQYYEEEERQRGNFPDRFSGHQFPNYSSELNVNALLLGDSALYLCASSLRTGWNTEAFFGQGTRLTVV.

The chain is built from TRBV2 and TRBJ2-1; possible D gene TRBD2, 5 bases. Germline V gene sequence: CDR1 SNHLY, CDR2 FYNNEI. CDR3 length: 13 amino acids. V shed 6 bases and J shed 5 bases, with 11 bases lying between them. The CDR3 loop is CASRTDSNNEQFF. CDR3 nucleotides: TGTGCCAGCAGGACGGACTCAAACAATGAGCAGTTCTTC.

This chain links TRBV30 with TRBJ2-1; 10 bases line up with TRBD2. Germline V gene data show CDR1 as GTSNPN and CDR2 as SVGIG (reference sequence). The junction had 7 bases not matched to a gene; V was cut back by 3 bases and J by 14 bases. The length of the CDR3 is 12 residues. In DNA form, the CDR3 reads TGTGCCTGGAGGGGCAGCGGGAGGGCCAAGTTCTTC. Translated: CAWRGSGRAKFF.

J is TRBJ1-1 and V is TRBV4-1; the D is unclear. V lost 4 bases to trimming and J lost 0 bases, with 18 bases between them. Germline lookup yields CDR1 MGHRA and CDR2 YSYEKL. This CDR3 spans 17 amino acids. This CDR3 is CASSRFKGDLVNTEAFF. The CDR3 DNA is TGCGCCAGCAGCCGATTCAAGGGAGACCTCGTGAACACTGAAGCTTTCTTT.

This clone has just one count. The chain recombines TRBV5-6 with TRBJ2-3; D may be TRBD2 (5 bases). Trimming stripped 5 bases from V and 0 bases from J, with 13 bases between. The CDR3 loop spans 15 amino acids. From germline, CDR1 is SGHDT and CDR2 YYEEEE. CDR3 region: CASSSFSGSTDTQYF. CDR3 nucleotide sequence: TGTGCCAGCAGTTCATTCAGCGGAAGCACAGATACGCAGTATTTT.

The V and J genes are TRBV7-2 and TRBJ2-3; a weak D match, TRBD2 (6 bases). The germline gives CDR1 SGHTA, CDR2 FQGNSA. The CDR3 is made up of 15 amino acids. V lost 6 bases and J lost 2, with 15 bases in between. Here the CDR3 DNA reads TGTGCCAGCAGTCTGGCGGGATGGGTCACAGATACGCAGTATTTT. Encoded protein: CASSLAGWVTDTQYF.

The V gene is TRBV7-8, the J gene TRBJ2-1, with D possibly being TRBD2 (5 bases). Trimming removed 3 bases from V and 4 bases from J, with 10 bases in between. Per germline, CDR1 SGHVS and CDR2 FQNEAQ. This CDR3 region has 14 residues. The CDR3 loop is CASSFSGIYNEQFF. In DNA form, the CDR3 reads TGTGCCAGCAGCTTCTCGGGGATTTACAATGAGCAGTTCTTC.

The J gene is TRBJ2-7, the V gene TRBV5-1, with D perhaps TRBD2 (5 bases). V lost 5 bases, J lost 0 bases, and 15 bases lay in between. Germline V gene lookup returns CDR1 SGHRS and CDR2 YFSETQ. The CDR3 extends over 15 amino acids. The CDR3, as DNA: TGCGCCAGCAGTCAGATCCGGGGAAGCTCCTACGAGCAGTACTTC. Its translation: CASSQIRGSSYEQYF.

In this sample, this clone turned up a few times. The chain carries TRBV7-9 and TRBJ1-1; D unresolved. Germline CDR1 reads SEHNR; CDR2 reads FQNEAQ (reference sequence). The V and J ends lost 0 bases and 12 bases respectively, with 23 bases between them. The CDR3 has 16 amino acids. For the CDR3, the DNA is TGTGCCAGCAGCTTAGCTAGATTCGAGGGTCGGGAAGGGCCTTTCTTT. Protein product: CASSLARFEGREGPFF.

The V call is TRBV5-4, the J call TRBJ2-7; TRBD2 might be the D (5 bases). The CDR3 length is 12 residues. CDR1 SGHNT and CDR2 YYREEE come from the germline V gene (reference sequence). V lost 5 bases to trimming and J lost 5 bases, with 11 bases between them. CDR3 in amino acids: CASSRPEDEQYF. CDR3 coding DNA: TGTGCCAGCAGTCGTCCGGAGGACGAGCAGTACTTC. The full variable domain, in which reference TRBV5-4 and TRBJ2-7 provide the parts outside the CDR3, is ETGVTQSPTHLIKTRGQQVTLRCSSQSGHNTVSWYQQALGQGPQFIFQYYREEENGRGNFPPRFSGLQFPNYSSELNVNALELDDSALYLCASSRPEDEQYFGPGTRLTVT.

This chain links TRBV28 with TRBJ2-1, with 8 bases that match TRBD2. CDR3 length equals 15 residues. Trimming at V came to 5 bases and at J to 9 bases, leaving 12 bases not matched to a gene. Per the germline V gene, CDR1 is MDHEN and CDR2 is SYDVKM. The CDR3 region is CASSLPAGVGSEQFF. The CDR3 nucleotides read TGTGCCAGCAGTCTGCCAGCGGGAGTGGGGTCTGAGCAGTTCTTC.

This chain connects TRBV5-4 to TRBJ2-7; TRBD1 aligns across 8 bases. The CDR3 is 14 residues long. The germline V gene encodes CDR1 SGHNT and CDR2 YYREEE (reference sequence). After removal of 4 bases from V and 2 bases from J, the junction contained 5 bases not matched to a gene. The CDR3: CASSPGQGAYEQYF. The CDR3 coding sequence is TGTGCCAGCAGCCCCGGACAGGGAGCCTACGAGCAGTACTTC.

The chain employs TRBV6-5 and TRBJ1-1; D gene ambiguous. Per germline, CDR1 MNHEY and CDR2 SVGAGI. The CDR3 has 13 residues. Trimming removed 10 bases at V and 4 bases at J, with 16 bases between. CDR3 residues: CATSPRDGTEAFF. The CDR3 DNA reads TGTGCCACCTCGCCGAGGGATGGCACTGAAGCTTTCTTT.

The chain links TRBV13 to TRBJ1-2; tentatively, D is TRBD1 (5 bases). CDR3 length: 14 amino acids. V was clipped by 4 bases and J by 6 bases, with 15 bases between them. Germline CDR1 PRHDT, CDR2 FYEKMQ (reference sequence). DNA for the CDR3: TGTGCCAGCAGCTCCTTCGGGGGGTCTAATGGCTACACCTTC. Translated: CASSSFGGSNGYTF. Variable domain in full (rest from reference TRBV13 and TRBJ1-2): AAGVIQSPRHLIKEKRETATLKCYPIPRHDTVYWYQQGPGQDPQFLISFYEKMQSDKGSIPDRFSAQQFSDYHSELNMSSLELGDSALYFCASSSFGGSNGYTFGSGTRLTVV.

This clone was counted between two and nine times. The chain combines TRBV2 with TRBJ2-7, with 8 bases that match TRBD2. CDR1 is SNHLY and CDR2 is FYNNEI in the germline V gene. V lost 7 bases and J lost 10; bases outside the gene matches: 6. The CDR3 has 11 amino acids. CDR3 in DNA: TGTGCCAGCACCCCGGGGGGGCAACAGTACTTC. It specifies CASTPGGQQYF.

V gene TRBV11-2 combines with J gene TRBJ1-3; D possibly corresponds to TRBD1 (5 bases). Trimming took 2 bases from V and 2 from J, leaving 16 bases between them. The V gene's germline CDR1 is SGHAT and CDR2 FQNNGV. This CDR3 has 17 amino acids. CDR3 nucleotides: TGTGCCAGCAGCTTACACAGGACGGGCCGAGCTGGAAACACCATATATTTT. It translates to CASSLHRTGRAGNTIYF.

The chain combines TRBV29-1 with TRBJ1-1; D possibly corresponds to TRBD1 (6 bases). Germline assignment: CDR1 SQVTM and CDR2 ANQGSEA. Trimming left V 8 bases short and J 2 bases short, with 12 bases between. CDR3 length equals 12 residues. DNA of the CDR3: TGCAGCTTTACAGGGTTAAACACTGAAGCTTTCTTT. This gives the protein CSFTGLNTEAFF.

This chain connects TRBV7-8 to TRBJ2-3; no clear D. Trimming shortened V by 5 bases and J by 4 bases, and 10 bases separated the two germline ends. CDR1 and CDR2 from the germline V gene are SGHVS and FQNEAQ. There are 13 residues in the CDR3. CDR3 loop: CASSPLGADTQYF. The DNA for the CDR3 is TGTGCCAGCAGCCCGCTGGGCGCAGATACGCAGTATTTT.

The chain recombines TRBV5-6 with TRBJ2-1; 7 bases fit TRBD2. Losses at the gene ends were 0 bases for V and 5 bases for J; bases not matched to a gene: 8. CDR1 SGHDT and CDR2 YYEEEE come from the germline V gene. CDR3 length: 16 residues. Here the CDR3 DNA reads TGTGCCAGCAGCTTGGGGACTAGTCGAAAGAACAATGAGCAGTTCTTC. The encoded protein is CASSLGTSRKNNEQFF.

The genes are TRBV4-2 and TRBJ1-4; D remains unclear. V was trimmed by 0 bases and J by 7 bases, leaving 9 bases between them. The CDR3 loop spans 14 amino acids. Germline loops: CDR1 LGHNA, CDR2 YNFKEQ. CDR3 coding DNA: TGTGCCAGCAGCCAAGAATTGGGAGGTGAAAAACTGTTTTTT. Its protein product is CASSQELGGEKLFF.

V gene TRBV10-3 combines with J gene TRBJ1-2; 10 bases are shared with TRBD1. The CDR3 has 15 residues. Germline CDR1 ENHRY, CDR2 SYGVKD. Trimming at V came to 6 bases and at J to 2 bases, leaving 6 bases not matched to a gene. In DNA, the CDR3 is TGTGCCATCAGGGGGGACAGGGGTAAAAACTATGGCTACACCTTC. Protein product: CAIRGDRGKNYGYTF.

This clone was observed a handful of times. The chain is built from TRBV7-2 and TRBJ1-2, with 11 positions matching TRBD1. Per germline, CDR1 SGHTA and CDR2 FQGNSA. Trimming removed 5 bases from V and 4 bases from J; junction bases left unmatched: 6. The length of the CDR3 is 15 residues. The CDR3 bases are TGTGCCAGCAGCGTCAGGACAGGGGGCGGCTATGGCTACACCTTC. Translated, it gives CASSVRTGGGYGYTF.

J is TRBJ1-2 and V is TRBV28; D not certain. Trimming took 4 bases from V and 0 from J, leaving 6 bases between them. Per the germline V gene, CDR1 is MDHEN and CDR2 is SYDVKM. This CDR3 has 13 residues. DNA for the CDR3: TGTGCCAGCAGTTCCTCTACTAACTATGGCTACACCTTC. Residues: CASSSSTNYGYTF.

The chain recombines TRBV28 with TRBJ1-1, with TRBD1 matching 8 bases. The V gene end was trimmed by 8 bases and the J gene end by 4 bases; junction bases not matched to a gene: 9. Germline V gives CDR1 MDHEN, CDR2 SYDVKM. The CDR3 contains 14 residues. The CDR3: CASGPTGVITEAFF. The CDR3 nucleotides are TGTGCCAGCGGACCGACAGGGGTGATCACTGAAGCTTTCTTT.

The CDR3 region is CASNRLALGGYEQYF. As DNA, the CDR3 is TGTGCCAGTAATAGGCTAGCTTTAGGTGGCTACGAGCAGTACTTC. The J gene is TRBJ2-7, the V gene TRBV6-5, with D possibly being TRBD2 (5 bases). Germline loops: CDR1 MNHEY, CDR2 SVGAGI. The CDR3 length is 15 residues. The V and J ends lost 9 bases and 3 bases respectively, with 21 bases between them.

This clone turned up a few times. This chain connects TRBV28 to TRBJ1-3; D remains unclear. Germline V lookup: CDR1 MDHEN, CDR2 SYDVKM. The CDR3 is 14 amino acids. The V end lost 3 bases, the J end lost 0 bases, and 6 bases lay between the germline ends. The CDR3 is CASSLGFSGNTIYF. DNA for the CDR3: TGTGCCAGCAGTTTGGGCTTCTCTGGAAACACCATATATTTT.